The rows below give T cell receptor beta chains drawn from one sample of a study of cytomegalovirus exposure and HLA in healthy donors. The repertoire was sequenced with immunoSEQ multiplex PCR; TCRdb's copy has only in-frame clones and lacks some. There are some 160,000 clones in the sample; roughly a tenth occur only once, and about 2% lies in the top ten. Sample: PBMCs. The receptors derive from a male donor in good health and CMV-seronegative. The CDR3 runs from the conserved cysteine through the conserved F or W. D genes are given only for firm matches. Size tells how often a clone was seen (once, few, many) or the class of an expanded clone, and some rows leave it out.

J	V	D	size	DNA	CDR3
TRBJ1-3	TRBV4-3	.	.	TGCGCCAGCAGCCAAGATTCCGGGTGGGGGCGAGGAAACACCATATATTTT	CASSQDSGWGRGNTIYF
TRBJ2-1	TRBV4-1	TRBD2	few	TGCGCCAGCAGCTTAACTAGCGGGTCTTACAATGAGCAGTTCTTC	CASSLTSGSYNEQFF
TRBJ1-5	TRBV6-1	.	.	TGTGCCAGCAGCCGAATGGACAGTCTTCGGCAGCCCCAGCATTTT	CASSRMDSLRQPQHF
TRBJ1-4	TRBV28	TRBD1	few	TGTGCCAGCAACCACCCGGGACAGAATGAAAAACTGTTTTTT	CASNHPGQNEKLFF
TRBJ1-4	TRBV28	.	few	TGTGCCAGCAGCAAACCCCCGGGTACGGAAAAACTGTTTTTT	CASSKPPGTEKLFF
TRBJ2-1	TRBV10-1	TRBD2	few	TGCGCCAGCTATGAAGGGAGGGTAGCCCCCCATGAGCAGTTCTTC	CASYEGRVAPHEQFF
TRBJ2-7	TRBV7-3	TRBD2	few	TGTGCCAGCAGCCTGTGGGTAGCGGGAGCCTACGAGCAGTACTTC	CASSLWVAGAYEQYF
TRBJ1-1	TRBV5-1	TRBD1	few	TGCGCCAGCAGGGGGGACAGCAATACGAACACTGAAGCTTTCTTT	CASRGDSNTNTEAFF
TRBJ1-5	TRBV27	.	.	TGTGCCAGCAGTTTAGTAGGGGTAGACCAGCCCCAGCATTTT	CASSLVGVDQPQHF
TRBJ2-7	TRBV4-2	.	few	TGTGCCAGCAGCCAAGATAGAAAGGGGTACGAGCAGTACTTC	CASSQDRKGYEQYF
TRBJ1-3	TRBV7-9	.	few	TGTGCCAGCAGCTACCTCGGGGGAAACACCATATATTTT	CASSYLGGNTIYF
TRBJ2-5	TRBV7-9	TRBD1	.	TGTGCCAGCAGGGGACAGGTGGGAGAGACCCAGTACTTC	CASRGQVGETQYF